These T cell receptor beta chains were read from a single sample in a study of PD-L1 blockade in urothelial cancer. The assay was immunoSEQ multiplex PCR, and TCRdb's table has in-frame clones only and misses some. The sample holds about 43,000 clones, roughly 91% seen once. The sample here was PBMCs, taken around atezolizumab (anti-PD-L1) treatment. These receptors were taken from a woman in her fifties or sixties with urothelial cancer. Each CDR3 is given with its conserved first and last residue. The D gene is left open where the match is weak. Part of the rows lack a size; the others show once, few, many or a class for expanded clones.

>TRBV19|TRBJ1-1|-|-
TGTGCCAGTGGCCCCGGGACTGAAGCTTTCTTT
CASGPGTEAFF
>TRBV6-1|TRBJ2-2|-|once
TGTGCCAGCAGTGTTTCCGGGACAAACACCGGGGAGCTGTTTTTT
CASSVSGTNTGELFF
>TRBV15|TRBJ2-7|TRBD1|-
TGTGCCACCAGCAGGGCGGTGGGGACAGGGGGCGGCGAGCAGTACTTC
CATSRAVGTGGGEQYF
>TRBV7-8|TRBJ2-1|-|once
TGTGCCAGCAGCTTAGACTCCCCGTACAATGAGCAGTTCTTC
CASSLDSPYNEQFF
>TRBV7-9|TRBJ2-7|-|-
TGTGCCAGCAGCCGTCGGGGAGGCGAGCAGTACTTC
CASSRRGGEQYF
>TRBV9|TRBJ2-7|-|-
TGTGCCAGTGGGGACAAGAGTTACGAGCAGTACTTC
CASGDKSYEQYF
>TRBV28|TRBJ1-2|-|-
TGTGCCAGCACGACGAGGGTTTACGATGGCTACACCTTC
CASTTRVYDGYTF
>TRBV28|TRBJ2-3|TRBD1|-
TGTGCCAGCAGTTTATATCCCAGGGGGCTCGATACGCAGTATTTT
CASSLYPRGLDTQYF
>TRBV6-1|TRBJ1-1|-|-
TGTGCCAGCAGAAATAATCAGGGTCTGGGGACTGAAGCTTTCTTT
CASRNNQGLGTEAFF
>TRBV2|TRBJ2-7|TRBD1|-
TGTGCCAGCAGTGGACCCGGACAGGGGGCGTACGAGCAGTACTTC
CASSGPGQGAYEQYF
>TRBV28|TRBJ2-4|-|-
TGTGCCAGCAGTTTAATCGAGGGGGTTAAAAACATTCAGTACTTC
CASSLIEGVKNIQYF
>TRBV15|TRBJ2-1|TRBD2|-
TGTGCCACCAGCAGAGATGGAGTCCTAGCGGGAGTTAGTGAGCAGTTCTTC
CATSRDGVLAGVSEQFF
>TRBV5-1|TRBJ2-3|-|-
TGCGCCAGCAGGGTTGGAGGACAGAGCACAGATACGCAGTATTTT
CASRVGGQSTDTQYF
>TRBV5-1|TRBJ2-5|TRBD1|-
TGCGCCAGCAGCTTGGTTGGGGACAGACAAGAGACCCAGTACTTC
CASSLVGDRQETQYF
>TRBV29-1|TRBJ2-2|TRBD1|once
TGCAGCACCCGACAGGGGAACACCGGGGAGCTGTTTTTT
CSTRQGNTGELFF
>TRBV6-6|TRBJ1-6|TRBD1|once
TGTGCCAGCAGTCGACAGGGTTCACCCCTCCACTTT
CASSRQGSPLHF
>TRBV9|TRBJ2-1|TRBD1|-
TGTGCCAGCAGCGTAGGCTCTTCAGGGGGCGAATACAATGAGCAGTTCTTC
CASSVGSSGGEYNEQFF
>TRBV9|TRBJ2-7|-|-
TGTGCCAGCAGCCTGGGATCCCGGACAACCGCCTACGAGCAGTACTTC
CASSLGSRTTAYEQYF